Following are 31 T cell receptor beta chains from one sample sequenced in a study of a mutant IDH1 vaccine in newly diagnosed glioma. Noted time point: week 35, safety follow-up. Each vaccine dose was 300 ug of mutant IDH1 20-mer peptide, with topical imiquimod. These TCRs' antigens remain unknown. The assay was immunoSEQ multiplex PCR, and TCRdb's table has in-frame clones only and misses some. This sample has about 69,000 clones, with around 87% found just once. The sequences come from PBMCs, collected from a glioma patient whose treatment included an IDH1 peptide vaccine. These TCRs come from a man aged 25-45 years with glioma.

The chain carries TRBV5-1 and TRBJ2-7, with 9 bases that match TRBD1. The CDR3 is 15 residues long. Germline CDR1 SGHRS, CDR2 YFSETQ. The junction had 9 bases not matched to a gene; V was cut back by 4 bases and J by 4 bases. DNA of the CDR3: TGCGCCAGCAGCCCCGGGACAGGGTACCCTTACGAGCAGTACTTC. Its protein product is CASSPGTGYPYEQYF.

The chain uses TRBV10-1 and TRBJ1-3; no clear D. CDR1 and CDR2 (germline): WNHNN, SYGVQD (reference sequence). V lost 2 bases to trimming and J lost 0 bases, with 11 bases between them. There are 16 residues in the CDR3. The CDR3 DNA is TGCGCCAGCAGTGAGATAGCCACGCGCTCTGGAAACACCATATATTTT. Its translation is CASSEIATRSGNTIYF.

J is TRBJ2-7 and V is TRBV5-5, with TRBD1 identical over 9 bases. Germline V gene lookup returns CDR1 SGHKS and CDR2 YYEKEE (reference sequence). The CDR3 contains 14 residues. V trimming: 4 bases; J trimming: 9 bases; junction bases outside the gene matches: 11. The CDR3 bases are TGTGCCAGCAGCCGCACACAGGGGGCGCAGGGGCAGTACTTC. This encodes CASSRTQGAQGQYF.

This chain connects TRBV7-6 to TRBJ2-5, with 8 nucleotides matching TRBD1. This CDR3 contains 14 residues. CDR1 is SGHVS and CDR2 is FNYEAQ in the germline V gene. The trim removed 6 bases at V and 1 base at J, leaving 4 bases unmatched. DNA for the CDR3: TGTGCCAGCAGGGACAGGGATCCCCAAGAGACCCAGTACTTC. This encodes CASRDRDPQETQYF.

A single count supports this clone. Other DNA sequences within the sample encode an identical CDR3. This chain joins TRBV28 and TRBJ1-6, with TRBD1 matching 7 bases. CDR1 is MDHEN and CDR2 is SYDVKM in the germline V gene. The V gene end was trimmed by 1 base and the J gene end by 9 bases; junction bases not matched to a gene: 12. This CDR3 contains 17 residues. Written as DNA, the CDR3 is TGTGCCAGCAGTTTATTCCCCATAACAGGGGTAGGTTCACCCCTCCACTTT. It translates to CASSLFPITGVGSPLHF.

V is TRBV4-1 and J is TRBJ2-1; D is possibly TRBD1 or TRBD2 (6 bases each). CDR1 and CDR2 from the germline V gene are MGHRA and YSYEKL. This CDR3 comprises 16 residues. The ends were cut back, 4 bases at V and 14 bases at J, with 27 bases in the middle. CDR3 DNA: TGCGCCAGCAGCCCGAAAGACGGCAGGGGCCTAAGGGGGGAGTTCTTC. Protein sequence: CASSPKDGRGLRGEFF.

Notes on this clone: The junction departs from the called germline gene at one end, perhaps through a read error. This chain links TRBV5-4 with TRBJ1-5; no definite D call. CDR3 length: 15 residues. Germline assignment: CDR1 SGHNT and CDR2 YYREEE (reference sequence). The CDR3 spells CASSQQLDSNQPQHF. CDR3 nucleotide sequence: TGCGCCAGCAGCCAGCAATTAGACAGCAATCAGCCCCAGCATTTT.

For the CDR3, the DNA is TGTGCCAGCGGGGGACAGGGTGGTGAGACCCAGTACTTC. Its translation: CASGGQGGETQYF. V is TRBV6-1 and J is TRBJ2-5, with 9 nucleotides matching TRBD1. This CDR3 comprises 13 residues. CDR1 and CDR2 from the germline V gene are MNHNS and SASEGT. Trimming took 8 bases from V and 5 from J; bases not matched to a gene: 6.

The chain joins TRBV19 to TRBJ1-5; TRBD1 matches at 7 bases. The trim removed 6 bases at V and 5 bases at J, leaving 4 bases unmatched. Germline CDR1 reads LNHDA; CDR2 reads SQIVND (reference sequence). The CDR3 has 13 amino acids. Here the CDR3 reads CASRGTADQPQHF. The CDR3 DNA sequence: TGTGCCAGTAGGGGGACAGCGGATCAGCCCCAGCATTTT.

The chain employs TRBV9 and TRBJ2-1, with TRBD2 identical over 8 bases. V was pared by 0 bases and J by 1 base, with 3 bases of the junction left unmatched. The CDR3 sequence is 16 residues long. Per the germline V gene, CDR1 is SGDLS and CDR2 is YYNGEE. The CDR3 loop reads CASSVGSGSSYNEQFF. CDR3 in DNA: TGTGCCAGCAGCGTAGGGAGCGGGAGTTCCTACAATGAGCAGTTCTTC.

This chain connects TRBV6-1 to TRBJ1-2; D uncertain. The CDR3 sequence is 13 residues long. Germline loops: CDR1 MNHNS, CDR2 SASEGT. Trimming took off 4 bases at V and 0 bases at J, with 6 bases between the two ends. The CDR3 protein is CASSAGANYGYTF. CDR3 nucleotides: TGTGCCAGCAGTGCGGGAGCTAACTATGGCTACACCTTC.

For the CDR3, the DNA is TGTGCCAGTACCGATCGGGGGGCCACACGGGCACCCCTCCACTTT. Translating it yields CASTDRGATRAPLHF. V gene TRBV19 combines with J gene TRBJ1-6; a possible D gene is TRBD1 (6 bases). V was shortened by 7 bases and J by 11 bases, with 21 bases between the two germline ends. CDR3 size: 15 residues. In germline, CDR1 is LNHDA, CDR2 SQIVND (reference sequence).

The chain couples TRBV19 to TRBJ1-1; D might be TRBD1 (6 bases). Trimming removed 3 bases at V and 11 bases at J, with 13 bases between. Germline V gene lookup returns CDR1 LNHDA and CDR2 SQIVND (reference sequence). The CDR3 has 12 amino acids. This CDR3 reads CASSMVGAGAFF. Here the CDR3 DNA reads TGTGCCAGTAGTATGGTGGGGGCTGGGGCTTTCTTT.

The chain employs TRBV19 and TRBJ1-5; TRBD1 is a possible D gene (6 bases). Germline V gene data show CDR1 as LNHDA and CDR2 as SQIVND (reference sequence). V lost 3 bases and J lost 5, with 14 bases in between. This CDR3 contains 15 residues. The CDR3 DNA follows: TGTGCCAGTAGTATTTCTGGGACATCTTATCAGCCCCAGCATTTT. Translated: CASSISGTSYQPQHF.

The chain recombines TRBV6-5 with TRBJ2-5; D is undetermined. V gave up 4 bases and J gave up 2 bases, with 2 bases separating them. Germline-derived CDR1 and CDR2 are MNHEY and SVGAGI. The length of the CDR3 is 11 residues. CDR3 protein: CASSWQETQYF. CDR3 DNA: TGTGCCAGCAGTTGGCAAGAGACCCAGTACTTC.

The chain links TRBV5-4 to TRBJ1-2, with 7 bases identical to TRBD1. Germline trimming cut 4 bases from V and 4 bases from J; bases unmatched to any gene: 7. Germline-derived CDR1 and CDR2 are SGHNT and YYREEE (reference sequence). The CDR3 totals 14 residues. This chain's CDR3 is CASSVRDSAYGYTF. The DNA for the CDR3 is TGTGCCAGCAGCGTCCGGGACAGTGCCTATGGCTACACCTTC.

CDR3 residues: CASRDRGDSGYTF. DNA for the CDR3: TGTGCCAGTCGGGACAGGGGCGACTCTGGCTACACCTTC. This chain joins TRBV2 and TRBJ1-2, with 10 bases lining up with TRBD1. The V and J ends lost 9 bases and 7 bases, in that order; junction bases with no gene match: 8. The V gene's germline CDR1 is SNHLY and CDR2 FYNNEI. This CDR3 spans 13 amino acids. Based on the CDR3 plus reference TRBV2 and TRBJ1-2, the full variable domain is EPEVTQTPSHQVTQMGQEVILRCVPISNHLYFYWYRQILGQKVEFLVSFYNNEISEKSEIFDDQFSVERPDGSNFTLKIRSTKLEDSAMYFCASRDRGDSGYTFGSGTRLTVV.

This chain joins TRBV30 and TRBJ1-2, with TRBD1 matching over 10 bases. Germline trimming cut 5 bases from V and 3 bases from J; bases unmatched to any gene: 6. In germline, CDR1 is GTSNPN, CDR2 SVGIG (reference sequence). The length of the CDR3 is 14 residues. As DNA, the CDR3 is TGTGCCTGGCTTAGGGACAGGGGCTACTATGGCTACACCTTC. Residues: CAWLRDRGYYGYTF.

The V gene is TRBV4-2, the J gene TRBJ1-2; TRBD1 agrees at 8 bases. The CDR3 sequence is 14 residues long. The junction had 3 bases not matched to a gene; V was cut back by 3 bases and J by 3 bases. Germline-derived CDR1 and CDR2 are LGHNA and YNFKEQ. CDR3 bases: TGTGCCAGCAGCCAGGACAGGGATGACTATGGCTACACCTTC. Its protein product is CASSQDRDDYGYTF.

The chain employs TRBV9 and TRBJ2-7; 10 nucleotides match TRBD2. The V gene end was trimmed by 4 bases and the J gene end by 7 bases; junction bases not matched to a gene: 8. The CDR3 covers 14 residues. The germline V gene has CDR1 SGDLS and CDR2 YYNGEE. CDR3 DNA: TGTGCCAGCAGCTTAGCGGGAGGCGGAAGAGAGCAGTACTTC. It codes for CASSLAGGGREQYF.

The chain couples TRBV4-1 to TRBJ1-6; no clear D gene. Germline CDR1 is MGHRA and CDR2 is YSYEKL. Trimming removed 1 base at V and 7 bases at J, with 14 bases between. The CDR3 is 16 residues long. The CDR3 coding sequence is TGCGCCAGCAGCCAAGTTGGGAAGATAGTAAATTCACCCCTCCACTTT. It encodes CASSQVGKIVNSPLHF.

The count of this clone is one. J is TRBJ1-1 and V is TRBV5-1; 7 bases line up with TRBD1. J was trimmed by 1 base and V by 4 bases; bases with no gene match: 4. Germline CDR1 is SGHRS and CDR2 is YFSETQ. The CDR3 is made up of 14 amino acids. The CDR3 loop is CASSIQGRNTEAFF. The CDR3 bases are TGCGCCAGCAGCATACAGGGGAGGAACACTGAAGCTTTCTTT.

The chain is built from TRBV6-1 and TRBJ2-7; 8 nucleotides align to TRBD1. Germline loops: CDR1 MNHNS, CDR2 SASEGT. J lost 4 bases, V lost 7 bases, and 9 bases had no gene match. The CDR3 has 14 amino acids. The CDR3 region is CASTVRGPPYEQYF. CDR3 DNA sequence: TGTGCCAGCACTGTCAGGGGGCCCCCTTACGAGCAGTACTTC.

The chain couples TRBV7-3 to TRBJ1-1; D is undetermined. This CDR3 has 12 amino acids. Trimming stripped 4 bases from V and 10 bases from J, with 13 bases between. Germline V gene sequence: CDR1 SGHTA, CDR2 FQGTGA. CDR3 sequence reads: CASSSGGEGAFF. The CDR3 DNA follows: TGTGCCAGCAGCTCCGGTGGGGAAGGAGCTTTCTTT.

This chain uses TRBV19 with TRBJ1-5; D ambiguous. The V gene's germline CDR1 is LNHDA and CDR2 SQIVND (reference sequence). V was cut by 8 bases and J by 5 bases, with 13 bases left in between. The CDR3 loop spans 13 amino acids. CDR3 coding DNA: TGTGCCAGTGGGTACCAGTCCCATCAGCCCCAGCATTTT. It specifies CASGYQSHQPQHF.

V is TRBV9 and J is TRBJ1-1; no firm D call. Germline lookup yields CDR1 SGDLS and CDR2 YYNGEE. The V and J ends lost 0 bases and 3 bases respectively, with 6 bases between them. CDR3 length equals 13 residues. CDR3 sequence (DNA): TGTGCCAGCAGCGTAGATCCCTACACTGAAGCTTTCTTT. Translating it yields CASSVDPYTEAFF.

This chain connects TRBV19 to TRBJ2-1, with D perhaps TRBD2 (6 bases). The V and J ends lost 9 bases and 0 bases respectively, with 9 bases between them. CDR1 and CDR2 (germline): LNHDA, SQIVND (reference sequence). The CDR3 extends over 13 amino acids. The CDR3 spells CASAGSSYNEQFF. The CDR3 nucleotides are TGTGCCAGCGCGGGGAGCTCCTACAATGAGCAGTTCTTC.

In this sample, this clone turned up a few times. The rearrangement joins TRBV9 to TRBJ1-6, with TRBD1 identical over 7 bases. CDR1 SGDLS and CDR2 YYNGEE come from the germline V gene. Unmatched junction bases numbered 8, after V lost 3 bases and J lost 8 bases. The length of the CDR3 is 15 residues. The CDR3 DNA reads as TGTGCCAGCAGCGCTTTACAGGGGAGGTATTCACCCCTCCACTTT. Amino acid sequence: CASSALQGRYSPLHF. The entire variable domain, with the rest obtained from reference TRBV9 and TRBJ1-6, is as follows: DSGVTQTPKHLITATGQRVTLRCSPRSGDLSVYWYQQSLDQGLQFLIQYYNGEERAKGNILERFSAQQFPDLHSELNLSSLELGDSALYFCASSALQGRYSPLHFGNGTRLTVT.

The genes are TRBV19 and TRBJ2-1; perhaps D is TRBD1 or TRBD2 (5 bases each). Trimming removed 2 bases from V and 6 bases from J, with 14 bases in between. CDR1 and CDR2 from the germline V gene are LNHDA and SQIVND (reference sequence). This CDR3 has 15 residues. The CDR3 coding sequence is TGTGCCAGTAGTATACGCACAGGACTGGTCAATGAGCAGTTCTTC. Translation gives CASSIRTGLVNEQFF.

CDR3 DNA: TGTGCCAGCAGTGACGACAGGGCAGGAAGCTACGAGCAGTACTTC. Translating it yields CASSDDRAGSYEQYF. The chain combines TRBV28 with TRBJ2-7; TRBD1 agrees at 7 bases. The length of the CDR3 is 15 residues. Germline trimming cut 5 bases from V and 3 bases from J; bases unmatched to any gene: 10. The germline V gene has CDR1 MDHEN and CDR2 SYDVKM. The full variable domain, completed using reference TRBV28 and TRBJ2-7, is DVKVTQSSRYLVKRTGEKVFLECVQDMDHENMFWYRQDPGLGLRLIYFSYDVKMKEKGDIPEGYSVSREKKERFSLILESASTNQTSMYLCASSDDRAGSYEQYFGPGTRLTVT.

The chain is built from TRBV27 and TRBJ2-5, with 10 bases fitting TRBD2. TRBJ2-7 explains the end of the DNA better; the J call may be wrong. The CDR3 is 14 residues long. The germline V gene has CDR1 MNHEY and CDR2 SMNVEV (reference sequence). The CDR3 region is CASRLAGSSYEQYF. Written as DNA, the CDR3 is TGTGCCAGCAGACTAGCGGGAAGCTCCTACGAGCAGTACTTC.